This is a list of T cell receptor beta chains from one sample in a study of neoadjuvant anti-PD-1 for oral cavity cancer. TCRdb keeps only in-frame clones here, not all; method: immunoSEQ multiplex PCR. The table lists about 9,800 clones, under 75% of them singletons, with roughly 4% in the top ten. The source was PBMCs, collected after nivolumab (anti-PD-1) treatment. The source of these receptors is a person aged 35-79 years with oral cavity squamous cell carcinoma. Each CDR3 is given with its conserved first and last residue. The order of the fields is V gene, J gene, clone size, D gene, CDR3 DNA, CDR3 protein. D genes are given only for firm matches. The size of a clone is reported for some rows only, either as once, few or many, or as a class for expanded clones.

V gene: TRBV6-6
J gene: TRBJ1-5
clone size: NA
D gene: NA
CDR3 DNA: TGTGCCAGCAGCCCTGGGGGCGACGGGAGGCAGCCCCAGCATTTT
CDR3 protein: CASSPGGDGRQPQHF

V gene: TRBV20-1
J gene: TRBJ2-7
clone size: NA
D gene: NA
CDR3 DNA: TGCAGTCACGGGAGCTCCTACGAGCAGTACTTC
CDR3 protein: CSHGSSYEQYF

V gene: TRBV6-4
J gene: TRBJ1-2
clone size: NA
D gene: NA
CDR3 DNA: TGTGCCAGCAGCCGGGACTTTTCGTCCTATGGCTACACCTTC
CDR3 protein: CASSRDFSSYGYTF

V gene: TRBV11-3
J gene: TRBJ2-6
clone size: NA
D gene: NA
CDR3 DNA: TGTGCCAGCAGCCGAACTAGAAACGCCAACGTCCTGACTTTC
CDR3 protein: CASSRTRNANVLTF

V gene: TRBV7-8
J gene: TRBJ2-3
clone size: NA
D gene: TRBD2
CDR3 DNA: TGTGCCAGCAGCTTACTAGCGGGATTGGATACGCAGTATTTT
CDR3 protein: CASSLLAGLDTQYF

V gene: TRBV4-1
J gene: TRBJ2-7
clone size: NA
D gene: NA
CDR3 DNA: TGCGCCAGCAGCCACGGCGCGGCAGGAGTTGCCTACGAGCAGTACTTC
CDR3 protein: CASSHGAAGVAYEQYF

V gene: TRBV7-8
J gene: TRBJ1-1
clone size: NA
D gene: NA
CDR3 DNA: TGTGCCAGCAGCCCGGGGACGGCTGCTGAAGCTTTCTTT
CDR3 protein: CASSPGTAAEAFF

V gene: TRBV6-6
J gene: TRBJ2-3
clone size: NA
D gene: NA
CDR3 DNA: TGTGCCAGCAGTTACGATTCCCCTCCAGATACGCAGTATTTT
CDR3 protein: CASSYDSPPDTQYF

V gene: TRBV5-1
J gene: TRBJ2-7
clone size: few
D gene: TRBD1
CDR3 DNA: TGCGCCAGCAGCCCGGCCTTGGGACAGTACGAGCAGTACTTC
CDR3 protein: CASSPALGQYEQYF

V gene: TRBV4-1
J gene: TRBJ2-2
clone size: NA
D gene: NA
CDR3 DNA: TGCGCCAGCAGCCAAGATGCGCGTAAGGAGCTGTTTTTT
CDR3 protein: CASSQDARKELFF

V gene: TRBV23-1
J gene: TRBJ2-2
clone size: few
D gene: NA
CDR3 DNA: TGCGCCAGCAGTCAATCGGAACCGTGGAAGTGCAGGGTAATGGTGGACACCGGGGAGCTGTTTTTT
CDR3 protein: CASSQSEPWKCRVMVDTGELFF

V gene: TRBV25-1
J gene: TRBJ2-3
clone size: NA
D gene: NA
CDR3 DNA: TGTGCCAGCAGTGAATCTTACGGGAGCACAGATACGCAGTATTTT
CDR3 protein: CASSESYGSTDTQYF

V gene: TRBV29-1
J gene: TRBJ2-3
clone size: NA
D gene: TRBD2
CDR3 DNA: TGCAGCCCTCTAGCGGGAGTGTCAGATACGCAGTATTTT
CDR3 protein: CSPLAGVSDTQYF

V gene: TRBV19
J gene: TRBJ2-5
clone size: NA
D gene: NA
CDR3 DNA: TGTGCCAGTAGTCCCCCAGCGGTGGAGAGTTTACAAGAGACCCAGTACTTC
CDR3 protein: CASSPPAVESLQETQYF

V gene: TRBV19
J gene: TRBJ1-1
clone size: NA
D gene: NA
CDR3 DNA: TGTGCCAGTAGTATACCGGGGTTGAACACTGAAGCTTTCTTT
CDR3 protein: CASSIPGLNTEAFF

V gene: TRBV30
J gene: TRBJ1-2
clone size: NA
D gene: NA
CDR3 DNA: TGTGCCTGGAGTTCCACAGGGCTAGCTAACTATGGCTACACCTTC
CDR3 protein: CAWSSTGLANYGYTF

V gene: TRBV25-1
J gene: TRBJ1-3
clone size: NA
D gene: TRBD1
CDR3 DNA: TGTGCCAGCAGTGAATTGGGACAGGGAAACACCATATATTTT
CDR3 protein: CASSELGQGNTIYF

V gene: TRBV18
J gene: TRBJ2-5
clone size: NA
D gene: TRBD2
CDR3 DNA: TGTGCCAGCTCACCCCGGACAACGGGAGCTGGTAGCGGGGGAGGCGAGACCCAGTACTTC
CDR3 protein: CASSPRTTGAGSGGGETQYF

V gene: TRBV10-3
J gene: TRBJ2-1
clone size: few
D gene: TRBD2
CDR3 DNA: TGTGCCATCAGTCTCAGCGGACTAGCGGGGGGGAATGAGCAGTTCTTC
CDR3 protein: CAISLSGLAGGNEQFF

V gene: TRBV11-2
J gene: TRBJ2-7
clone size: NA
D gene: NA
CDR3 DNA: TGTGCCAGCAGCTTAGAAGCAGGGCCCTACGAGCAGTACTTC
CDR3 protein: CASSLEAGPYEQYF

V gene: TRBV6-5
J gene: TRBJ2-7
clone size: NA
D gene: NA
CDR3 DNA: TGTGCCAGCAGTTACGGGGCAGGGCGGCGCGAGCAGTACTTC
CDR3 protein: CASSYGAGRREQYF

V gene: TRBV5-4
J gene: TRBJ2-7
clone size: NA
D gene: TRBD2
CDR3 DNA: TGTGCCAGCAGCTTGGGACTAGCGGGGGGCCTTTCCTACGAGCAGTACTTC
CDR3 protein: CASSLGLAGGLSYEQYF

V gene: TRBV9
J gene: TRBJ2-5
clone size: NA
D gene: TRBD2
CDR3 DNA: TGTGCCAGCAGCCCTAGCGGAGGAGAGACCCAGTACTTC
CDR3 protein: CASSPSGGETQYF

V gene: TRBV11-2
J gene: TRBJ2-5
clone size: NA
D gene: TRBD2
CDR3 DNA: TGTGCCAGCAGCTTAGAGGGGACTAGCGGGGCCTCTCGGGGGGAGACCCAGTACTTC
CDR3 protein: CASSLEGTSGASRGETQYF

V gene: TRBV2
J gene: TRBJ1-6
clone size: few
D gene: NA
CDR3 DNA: TGTGCCAGCAGGGCGACGGGGGATCCAGTAGGGACTTTT
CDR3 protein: CASRATGDPVGTF

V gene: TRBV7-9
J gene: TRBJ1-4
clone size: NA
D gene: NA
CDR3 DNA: TGTGCCAGCAGCTTACCCTTCCCCGGGACAACTAATGAAAAACTGTTTTTT
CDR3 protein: CASSLPFPGTTNEKLFF

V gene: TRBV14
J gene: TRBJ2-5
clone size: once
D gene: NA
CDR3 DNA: TGTGCCAGCAGCCTCCTGGGAAGTATAGAGACCCAGTACTTC
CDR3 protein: CASSLLGSIETQYF

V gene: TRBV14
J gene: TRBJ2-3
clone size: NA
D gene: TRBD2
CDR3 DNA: TGTGCCAGCAGCCCCCGGACTAGCGTGAGCACAGATACGCAGTATTTT
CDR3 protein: CASSPRTSVSTDTQYF

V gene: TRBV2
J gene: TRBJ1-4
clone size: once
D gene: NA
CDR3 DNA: TGTGCCGGGGGGAGGCGAGAACAGGAAAAACTGTTTTTT
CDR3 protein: CAGGRREQEKLFF

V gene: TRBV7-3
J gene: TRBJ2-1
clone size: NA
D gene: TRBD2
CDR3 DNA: TGTGCCAGCAGCTTAAAGGCCGGGACTAGCGGGACGGATGAGCAGTTCTTC
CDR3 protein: CASSLKAGTSGTDEQFF

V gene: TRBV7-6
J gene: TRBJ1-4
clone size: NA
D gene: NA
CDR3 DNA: TGTGCCAGCAGCTTAGGACAGCATAATGAAAAACTGTTTTTT
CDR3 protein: CASSLGQHNEKLFF

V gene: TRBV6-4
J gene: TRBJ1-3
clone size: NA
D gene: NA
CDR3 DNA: TGTGCCAGCAGTGACGTCGACAGTTTTAGAAACACCATATATTTT
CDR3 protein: CASSDVDSFRNTIYF

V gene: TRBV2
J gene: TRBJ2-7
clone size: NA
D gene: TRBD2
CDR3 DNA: TGTGCCAGCAGTGCTAGCGGGATTTCCGGGCAGTACTTC
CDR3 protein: CASSASGISGQYF

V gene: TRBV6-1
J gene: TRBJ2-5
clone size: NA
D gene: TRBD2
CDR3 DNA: TGTGCCAGCAGTGAAGGGTTTGGGAGGGTCCAAGAGACCCAGTACTTC
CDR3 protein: CASSEGFGRVQETQYF

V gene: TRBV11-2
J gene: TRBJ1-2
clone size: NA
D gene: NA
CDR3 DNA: TGTGCCAGCAGCTTAGTCAGCGGCAGTTGGGATGGCTACACCTTC
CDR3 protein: CASSLVSGSWDGYTF

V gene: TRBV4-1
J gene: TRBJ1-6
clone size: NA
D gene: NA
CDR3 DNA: TGCGCCAGCAGCCAAGGACAGAGCTCCTATAATTCACCCCTCCACTTT
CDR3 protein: CASSQGQSSYNSPLHF

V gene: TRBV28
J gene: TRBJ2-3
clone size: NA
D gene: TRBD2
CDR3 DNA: TGTGCCAGCAGGCTAACACCGGGGGGTCCAGCGGGGCCTGGGGGAGATACGCAGTATTTT
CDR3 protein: CASRLTPGGPAGPGGDTQYF

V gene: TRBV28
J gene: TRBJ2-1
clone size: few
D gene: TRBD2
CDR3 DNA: TGTGCCAGCAGTTTAGGGAGGGGCCTGGTCTACAATGAGCAGTTCTTC
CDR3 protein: CASSLGRGLVYNEQFF

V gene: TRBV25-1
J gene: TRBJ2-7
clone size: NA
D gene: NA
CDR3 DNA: TGTGCCAGCAGTGTGGGCTACGAGCAGTACTTC
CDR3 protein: CASSVGYEQYF

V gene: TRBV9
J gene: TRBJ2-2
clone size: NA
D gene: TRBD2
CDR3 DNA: TGTGCCAGCAGCGCCGGGACTAGCGGGAGTGTACAGAACACCGGGGAGCTGTTTTTT
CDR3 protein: CASSAGTSGSVQNTGELFF

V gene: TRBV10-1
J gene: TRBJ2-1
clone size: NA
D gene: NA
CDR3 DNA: TGCGCCCCGAGCCCAGCCGGCAATGAGCAGTTCTTC
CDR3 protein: CAPSPAGNEQFF

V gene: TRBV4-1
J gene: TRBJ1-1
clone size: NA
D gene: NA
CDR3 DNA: TGCGCCAGCAGCCAAGATACAGCCTTGAACACTGAAGCTTTCTTT
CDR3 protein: CASSQDTALNTEAFF

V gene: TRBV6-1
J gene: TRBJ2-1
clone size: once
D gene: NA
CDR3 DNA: TGTGCCAGCAGTGACCCCGGACAGTCCAATGAGCAGTTCTTC
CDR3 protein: CASSDPGQSNEQFF

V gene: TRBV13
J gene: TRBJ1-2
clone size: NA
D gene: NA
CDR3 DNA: TGTGCCAGCAGCGGCGGGGGGGCTTATGGCTACACCTTC
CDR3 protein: CASSGGGAYGYTF

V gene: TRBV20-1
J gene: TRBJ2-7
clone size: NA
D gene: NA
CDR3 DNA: TGCAGTGCTAGCCCTCTCGGGGAGCAGTACTTC
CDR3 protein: CSASPLGEQYF

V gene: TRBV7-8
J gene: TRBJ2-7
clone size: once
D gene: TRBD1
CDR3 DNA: TGTGCCAGCAGCAAACCCAGGGGGCCTTATACCTACGAGCAGTACTTC
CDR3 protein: CASSKPRGPYTYEQYF

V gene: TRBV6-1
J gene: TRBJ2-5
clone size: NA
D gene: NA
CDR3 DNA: TGTGCCAGCAGTGAAGGCAGAAAAGAGACCCAGTACTTC
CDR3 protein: CASSEGRKETQYF

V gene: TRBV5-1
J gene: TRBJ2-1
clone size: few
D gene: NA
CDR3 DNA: TGCGCCAGCAGCTTGTCCGGGACGACCTCCTACAATGAGCAGTTCTTC
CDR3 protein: CASSLSGTTSYNEQFF

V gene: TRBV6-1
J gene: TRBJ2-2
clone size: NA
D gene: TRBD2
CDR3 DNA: TGTGCCAGCAGTGGGGGACTAGCGGCCGGGGAGCTGTTTTTT
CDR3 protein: CASSGGLAAGELFF

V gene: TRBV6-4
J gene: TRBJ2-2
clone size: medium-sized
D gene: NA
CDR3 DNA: TGTGCCAGCAGTGAGGGGGCAGAAGGCACCGGGGAGCTGTTTTTT
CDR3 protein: CASSEGAEGTGELFF

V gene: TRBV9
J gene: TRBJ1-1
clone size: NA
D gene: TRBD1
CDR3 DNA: TGTGCCAGCAGCGTAGGAGGGGGCGCGAACACTGAAGCTTTCTTT
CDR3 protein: CASSVGGGANTEAFF